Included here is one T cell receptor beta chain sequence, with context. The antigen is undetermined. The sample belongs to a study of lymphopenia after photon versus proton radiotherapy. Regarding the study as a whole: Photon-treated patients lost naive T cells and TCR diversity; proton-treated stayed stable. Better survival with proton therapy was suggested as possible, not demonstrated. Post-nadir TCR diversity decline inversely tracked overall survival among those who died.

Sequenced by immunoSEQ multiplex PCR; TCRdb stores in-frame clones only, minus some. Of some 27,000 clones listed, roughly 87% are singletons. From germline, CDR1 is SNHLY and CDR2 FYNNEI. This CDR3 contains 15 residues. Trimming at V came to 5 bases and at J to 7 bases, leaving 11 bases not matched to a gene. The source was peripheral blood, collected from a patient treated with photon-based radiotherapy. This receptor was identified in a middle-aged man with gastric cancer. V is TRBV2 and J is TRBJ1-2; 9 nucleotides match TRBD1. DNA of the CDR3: TGTGCCAGCAGTCCCGGGACAGGGCCTTTTTCTGGCTACACCTTC. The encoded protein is CASSPGTGPFSGYTF. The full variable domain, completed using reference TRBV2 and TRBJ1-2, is EPEVTQTPSHQVTQMGQEVILRCVPISNHLYFYWYRQILGQKVEFLVSFYNNEISEKSEIFDDQFSVERPDGSNFTLKIRSTKLEDSAMYFCASSPGTGPFSGYTFGSGTRLTVV.